One sample yielded the 29 T cell receptor beta chains listed below, sequenced in a study of breast tumors, draining lymph nodes, adjacent tissues. Breast cancer patients provided tissue from their axillary draining lymph nodes. In TCRdb, the multiplex PCR reads were re-called with MiXCR into one record per CDR3 protein. The sample lists some 130,000 distinct CDR3 sequences, less than 20% occurring once. The sequenced material came from axillary lymph node tissue. These receptors were collected from a female donor with breast cancer. Some clones in this sample may be carry-over from other donors' samples.

A note on this clonotype: Without the conserved terminal phenylalanine or tryptophan, this CDR3 likely stems from a read error. This rearrangement joins TRBV5-5 to TRBJ2-6; D is unresolved. This CDR3 has 16 residues. The ends were cut back, 0 bases at V and 4 bases at J, with 11 bases in the middle. In germline, CDR1 is SGHKS, CDR2 YYEKEE (reference sequence). CDR3 bases: TGTGCCAGCAGCTTGGTGCAGGTCGTGGGGGCCAACGTCCTGACTCTC. It specifies CASSLVQVVGANVLTL.

This clonotype was seen repeatedly, ten times or more. The CDR3 spells CASSPYSYEQYF. The CDR3 coding sequence is TGTGCCAGCTCACCATATTCCTACGAGCAGTACTTC. The chain links TRBV18 to TRBJ2-7; no definite D call. Germline V gene sequence: CDR1 KGHSH, CDR2 LQKENI. The CDR3 runs to 12 residues. The V end lost 2 bases, the J end lost 1 base, and 3 bases lay between the germline ends.

In this sample, this clonotype turned up many times. The J gene is TRBJ1-2, the V gene TRBV7-9; 7 nucleotides agree with TRBD1. The CDR3 has 15 amino acids. V trimming: 5 bases; J trimming: 3 bases; junction bases outside the gene matches: 9. Germline V gene lookup returns CDR1 SEHNR and CDR2 FQNEAQ (reference sequence). This CDR3 reads CASSPQGIGDYGYTF. CDR3 DNA: TGTGCCAGCAGCCCACAGGGGATCGGAGACTATGGCTACACCTTC. The complete variable domain, with remaining parts taken from reference TRBV7-9 and TRBJ1-2, reads DTGVSQNPRHKITKRGQNVTFRCDPISEHNRLYWYRQTLGQGPEFLTYFQNEAQLEKSRLLSDRFSAERPKGSFSTLEIQRTEQGDSAMYLCASSPQGIGDYGYTFGSGTRLTVV.

This clonotype was recorded at least ten times. The genes are TRBV2 and TRBJ2-6, with unresolved D. Germline CDR1 SNHLY, CDR2 FYNNEI. This CDR3 has 17 residues. Trimming cost V 7 bases and J 9 bases, with 25 bases left between them. CDR3 DNA sequence: TGTGCCAGCATTCGATCCTTCAGAACGGGTGGATTCAACGTCCTGACTTTC. Translated, it gives CASIRSFRTGGFNVLTF. Based on the CDR3 plus reference TRBV2 and TRBJ2-6, the full variable domain is EPEVTQTPSHQVTQMGQEVILRCVPISNHLYFYWYRQILGQKVEFLVSFYNNEISEKSEIFDDQFSVERPDGSNFTLKIRSTKLEDSAMYFCASIRSFRTGGFNVLTFGAGSRLTVL.

This clonotype was detected ten times or more. The rearrangement joins TRBV7-2 to TRBJ1-5; D not certain. The CDR3 spans 13 residues. V was trimmed by 4 bases and J by 6 bases, leaving 10 bases between them. CDR1 and CDR2 from the germline V gene are SGHTA and FQGNSA. CDR3 region: CASSSGRFQPQHF. CDR3 bases: TGTGCCAGCAGCTCCGGAAGGTTTCAGCCCCAGCATTTT.

Remarks on this clonotype: One junction end disagrees with the germline gene, perhaps due to a read error. The chain recombines TRBV18 with TRBJ1-6; perhaps TRBD1 as D (6 bases). CDR1 and CDR2 from the germline V gene are KGHSH and LQKENI. CDR3 size: 16 residues. CDR3 loop: CASSPPDGGDNSPPHF. Here the CDR3 DNA reads TGTGCCAGCTCACCACCCGACGGGGGCGATAATTCACCCCCCCACTTT.

The table lists this clonotype with a few counts. The chain recombines TRBV28 with TRBJ1-5, with D possibly being TRBD1 (5 bases). CDR1 MDHEN and CDR2 SYDVKM come from the germline V gene. The V end lost 6 bases, the J end lost 6 bases, and 12 bases lay between the germline ends. The CDR3 runs 13 residues. The DNA of the CDR3 is TGTGCCAGCAGCTCGGGGGTCGGTCAGCCCCAGCATTTT. Its translation: CASSSGVGQPQHF.

J is TRBJ2-5 and V is TRBV3-1; the match to TRBD1 covers 9 bases. The junction had 7 bases not matched to a gene; V was cut back by 7 bases and J by 1 base. This CDR3 is 15 amino acids long. Germline V CDR1 and CDR2: LGHDT, YNNKEL (reference sequence). CDR3 residues: CASNHRGLIQETQYF. DNA for the CDR3: TGTGCCAGCAACCACAGGGGGCTGATCCAAGAGACCCAGTACTTC.

This clonotype was seen ten or more times. This chain joins TRBV5-1 and TRBJ2-1, with D uncertain. CDR3 size: 14 residues. CDR1 is SGHRS and CDR2 is YFSETQ in the germline V gene. With 7 bases removed from V and 2 bases from J, the gap between germline ends came to 13 bases. Here the CDR3 reads CASAVSLTYNEQFF. The CDR3 DNA reads TGCGCCAGCGCAGTGAGCCTCACCTACAATGAGCAGTTCTTC.

This clonotype was picked up many times. The chain carries TRBV5-1 and TRBJ2-5; no reliable D call. There are 12 residues in the CDR3. V was shortened by 4 bases and J by 4 bases, with 8 bases between the two germline ends. Germline values: CDR1 SGHRS, CDR2 YFSETQ. The CDR3 DNA sequence: TGCGCCAGCAGCAAAGTCGCAGAGACCCAGTACTTC. It encodes CASSKVAETQYF.

A few counts support this clonotype. A much larger clone is a single base away; this may be a read error. The chain has TRBV2 and TRBJ1-6, with D unresolved. CDR1 and CDR2 from the germline V gene are SNHLY and FYNNEI. This CDR3 comprises 13 residues. Here the CDR3 DNA reads TGTGCCAGCAGTAGGCAGCCAAATTTACCCCTCCACTTT. It is translated as CASSRQPNLPLHF.

This clonotype was detected only a few times. This chain connects TRBV28 to TRBJ2-7; D may be TRBD1 or TRBD2 (5 bases each). CDR3 length: 14 residues. Germline V gene sequence: CDR1 MDHEN, CDR2 SYDVKM. Trimming removed 3 bases at V and 1 base at J, with 10 bases between. The CDR3 spells CASSFPGRSYEQYF. The CDR3 DNA follows: TGTGCCAGCAGTTTCCCGGGACGTTCCTACGAGCAGTACTTC. The full variable domain, with the rest looked up from reference TRBV28 and TRBJ2-7, is DVKVTQSSRYLVKRTGEKVFLECVQDMDHENMFWYRQDPGLGLRLIYFSYDVKMKEKGDIPEGYSVSREKKERFSLILESASTNQTSMYLCASSFPGRSYEQYFGPGTRLTVT.

Ten or more counts support this clonotype. The rearrangement uses TRBV5-1 and TRBJ2-3; D unresolved. The CDR3 consists of 13 residues. Trimming shortened V by 4 bases and J by 0 bases, and 6 bases separated the two germline ends. The germline V gene has CDR1 SGHRS and CDR2 YFSETQ. DNA of the CDR3: TGCGCCAGCAGCCCGCAGAGCACAGATACGCAGTATTTT. Protein sequence: CASSPQSTDTQYF.

Comment on this clonotype: A single base separates this from a much larger clone, so it may be a read error. The CDR3 DNA is TGCGCCAGCAGCTTGGGGCCGGGACAGGGGAAAAGAGAGACCCAGTACTTC. Encoded protein: CASSLGPGQGKRETQYF. The chain employs TRBV5-1 and TRBJ2-5, with 10 bases matching TRBD1. V dropped 0 bases and J dropped 4; count of bases not matched to a gene: 9. The CDR3 length is 17 residues. Germline lookup yields CDR1 SGHRS and CDR2 YFSETQ.

In this sample, this clonotype turned up many times. V usage is TRBV19 and J usage is TRBJ2-5; D remains unclear. This CDR3 has 14 amino acids. CDR1 and CDR2 (germline): LNHDA, SQIVND (reference sequence). Trimming pared 4 bases from V and 4 bases from J, leaving 13 bases between. The CDR3 DNA follows: TGTGCCAGTAGTACACCAGGCGGTACAGAGACCCAGTACTTC. Its translation is CASSTPGGTETQYF.

The J gene is TRBJ1-1, the V gene TRBV5-1; 8 bases agree with TRBD1. This CDR3 spans 14 amino acids. The ends lost 4 bases at V and 4 bases at J; junction bases unmatched: 6. Germline V gene lookup returns CDR1 SGHRS and CDR2 YFSETQ. The CDR3 DNA reads as TGCGCCAGCAGCCGGGAGGACAGGGTCACTGAAGCTTTCTTT. Protein sequence: CASSREDRVTEAFF.

In regard to this clonotype: A read error is possible here, since a much larger clone lies one base away. V gene TRBV2 combines with J gene TRBJ2-2; 7 bases fit TRBD1. CDR1 and CDR2 (germline): SNHLY, FYNNEI. This CDR3 has 14 residues. This chain's CDR3 is CAGRKTGIPGELFF. The CDR3 coding sequence is TGTGCCGGCAGGAAGACAGGGATCCCCGGGGAGCTGTTTTTT.

This clonotype was detected ten times or more. The rearrangement links TRBV20-1 to TRBJ2-5; 7 bases map to TRBD1. The ends lost 3 bases at V and 5 bases at J; junction bases unmatched: 9. CDR3 length: 14 amino acids. CDR1 is DFQATT, CDR2 SNEGSKA, per germline (reference sequence). This chain's CDR3 is CSASPGTAGETQYF. CDR3 nucleotides: TGCAGTGCTAGCCCGGGGACAGCAGGGGAGACCCAGTACTTC.

The chain links TRBV18 to TRBJ2-3; perhaps D is TRBD1 or TRBD2 (5 bases each). Germline assignment: CDR1 KGHSH and CDR2 LQKENI. There are 14 residues in the CDR3. With 5 bases removed from V and 0 bases from J, the gap between germline ends came to 9 bases. The CDR3 DNA reads as TGTGCCAGCTCAGGGACGGTTAGCACAGATACGCAGTATTTT. Translated, it gives CASSGTVSTDTQYF.

On this clonotype itself: This may stem from a read error, because a much larger clone lies one nucleotide away. The chain employs TRBV5-1 and TRBJ1-3, with a weak D call TRBD1 (5 bases). V was clipped by 4 bases and J by 7 bases, with 15 bases between them. This CDR3 is 14 amino acids long. The germline gives CDR1 SGHRS, CDR2 YFSETQ. The CDR3 loop reads CASSLGAGKNTIYF. For the CDR3, the DNA is TGCGCCAGCAGCCTCGGGGCAGGAAAGAACACCATATATTTT.

This clonotype was recorded many times. This chain links TRBV7-9 with TRBJ2-5; 7 positions match TRBD1. Germline V CDR1 and CDR2: SEHNR, FQNEAQ (reference sequence). V lost 1 base, J lost 3 bases, and 5 bases stayed unmatched. This CDR3 has 15 amino acids. The chain's CDR3 is CASSLVGQRKETQYF. The CDR3 nucleotides are TGTGCCAGCAGCTTAGTGGGACAGAGGAAAGAGACCCAGTACTTC.

On this clonotype: A much larger clone differs by one base, so this may be a read error. Here the CDR3 omits its conserved ending phenylalanine or tryptophan, so a read error is the likely source. The chain recombines TRBV3-1 with TRBJ2-7; TRBD2 is a possible D gene (5 bases). This CDR3 comprises 13 residues. Trimming removed 8 bases from V and 2 bases from J, with 13 bases in between. Germline V gene lookup returns CDR1 LGHDT and CDR2 YNNKEL (reference sequence). The DNA for the CDR3 is TGTGCCAGCCGTGGGAGTACGACCTACGAGCAGTACTCC. Translating gives CASRGSTTYEQYS.

Worth noting for this clonotype: A much larger clonotype is one base distant, so this may be a read error. The chain recombines TRBV5-1 with TRBJ2-1, with D unresolved. This CDR3 spans 14 amino acids. Deletions cut 7 bases from V and 8 bases from J, with 19 bases between. In germline, CDR1 is SGHRS, CDR2 YFSETQ. The CDR3 DNA reads TGCGCCAGCCGCCGGACGGGCGGCATCCATGAGCAGTTCTTC. This codes for CASRRTGGIHEQFF.

This clonotype was seen at least ten times. This chain uses TRBV10-3 with TRBJ2-2; possibly TRBD2 for D (7 bases). The CDR3 spans 16 residues. Looked up from germline, CDR1 is ENHRY and CDR2 is SYGVKD. V gave up 0 bases and J gave up 5 bases, with 13 bases separating them. The CDR3 coding sequence is TGTGCCATCAGTGAGTCGGGGGGGCGCGAGACCGGGGAGCTGTTTTTT. This sequence encodes CAISESGGRETGELFF.

Comment on this clonotype: A much larger clone differs from this one at a single base, so this may be a read error. The chain employs TRBV20-1 and TRBJ2-5; 8 bases fit TRBD2. Germline lookup yields CDR1 DFQATT and CDR2 SNEGSKA (reference sequence). This CDR3 contains 17 residues. The CDR3 bases are TGCAGTACTAGAGTGGCTAGCGGGTTATTGTTAGGGGAGACCCAGTACTTC. Its translation is CSTRVASGLLLGETQYF.

This clonotype has a count of ten or more. The chain carries TRBV24-1 and TRBJ2-1; tentatively, D is TRBD1 (6 bases). This CDR3 is built from 15 residues. Germline values: CDR1 KGHDR, CDR2 SFDVKD. Trimming stripped 6 bases from V and 4 bases from J, with 15 bases between. This CDR3 reads CATSSYRDEYNEQFF. Written as DNA, the CDR3 is TGTGCCACCAGTTCCTACAGGGATGAGTACAATGAGCAGTTCTTC.

This clonotype was picked up many times. V usage is TRBV20-1 and J usage is TRBJ2-5; TRBD1 matches 10 bases. The length of the CDR3 is 15 residues. Germline-derived CDR1 and CDR2 are DFQATT and SNEGSKA (reference sequence). Trimming cost V 3 bases and J 4 bases; bases outside gene matches: 8. CDR3 sequence reads: CSARTGGKERETQYF. Written as DNA, the CDR3 is TGCAGTGCTAGGACAGGGGGCAAAGAGCGAGAGACCCAGTACTTC.

The sample holds many counts of this clonotype. The chain links TRBV24-1 to TRBJ2-1, with no clear D. Trimming pared 4 bases from V and 6 bases from J, leaving 15 bases between. Per germline, CDR1 KGHDR and CDR2 SFDVKD. The CDR3 has 15 amino acids. CDR3 loop: CATSDGPSEGNEQFF. The CDR3 DNA is TGTGCCACCAGTGACGGACCAAGCGAAGGCAATGAGCAGTTCTTC.

At least ten counts were recorded for this clonotype. J is TRBJ2-3 and V is TRBV5-1; 8 bases are a match to TRBD1. Germline CDR1 reads SGHRS; CDR2 reads YFSETQ. With V trimmed by 4 bases and J by 2 bases, 6 bases remained unmatched. The CDR3 is 15 residues long. The chain's CDR3 is CASSARGRDTDTQYF. Written as DNA, the CDR3 is TGCGCCAGCAGCGCCAGGGGGCGCGACACAGATACGCAGTATTTT.